These T cell receptor beta chains were read from a single sample in a study of CD8 T cells in ankylosing spondylitis. MiXCR was run by TCRdb on the 5' RACE reads, yielding one entry per CDR3 protein. The table shows about 250,000 distinct CDR3 sequences, with 32% occurring only once. Sequenced material: blood, either unsorted or a sorted T cell fraction (not recorded which). These receptors came from a male donor with ankylosing spondylitis or in good health (not recorded which). CDR3s include the opening cysteine and the closing phenylalanine or tryptophan. The D gene is left open where the match is weak. The size entry is marked missing in some rows and otherwise reads once, few, many or a size class.

j_call v_call clone_size d_call cdr3_aa cdr3_nt
TRBJ1-2 TRBV10-2 . . CASSFNINYGYTF TGCGCCAGCAGCTTTAATATCAACTATGGCTACACCTTC
TRBJ2-3 TRBV28 . . CASSYSRGGDTQYF TGTGCCAGCAGTTATTCTCGAGGGGGGGATACGCAGTATTTT
TRBJ2-2 TRBV12-3/TRBV12-4 few . CASSYRPNTGELFF TGTGCCAGCAGTTACCGGCCAAACACCGGGGAGCTGTTTTTT
TRBJ2-1 TRBV20-1 . . CSARDLGHRYNEQFF TGCAGTGCTAGAGATCTGGGACACCGATACAATGAGCAGTTCTTC
TRBJ1-1 TRBV6-2/TRBV6-3 few . CASRFTRNTEAFF TGTGCCAGCAGGTTTACGCGGAACACTGAAGCTTTCTTT
TRBJ2-2 TRBV20-1 . . CSASPRVTTGELFF TGCAGTGCTAGCCCTCGGGTTACGACCGGGGAGCTGTTTTTT
TRBJ1-2 TRBV29-1 . . CSVEAGTAKGYTF TGCAGCGTCGAGGCCGGGACGGCGAAGGGCTACACCTTC
TRBJ2-1 TRBV7-3 . . CASSPSFGSYNEQFF TGTGCCAGCAGCCCGTCATTTGGTTCCTACAATGAGCAGTTCTTC
TRBJ1-1 TRBV20-1 few . CSASSGALEAFF TGCAGTGCTAGTAGTGGGGCACTTGAAGCTTTCTTT
TRBJ1-2 TRBV10-3 few . CATKRGDYGYTF TGTGCCACCAAGAGGGGGGACTATGGCTACACCTTC
TRBJ2-3 TRBV6-5 . . CASSFHSVDTQYF TGTGCCAGCAGTTTCCACAGTGTGGATACGCAGTATTTT
TRBJ2-6 TRBV20-1 . . CSAETRESGANVLTF TGCAGTGCTGAGACCAGGGAATCTGGGGCCAACGTCCTGACTTTC
TRBJ2-1 TRBV6-1 . TRBD1 CATHRGTSNNEQFF TGTGCCACCCACAGGGGGACCTCAAACAATGAGCAGTTCTTC
TRBJ2-1 TRBV5-1 . . CASSLSAGVSYNEQFF TGCGCCAGCAGCTTATCGGCAGGGGTCTCCTACAATGAGCAGTTCTTC
TRBJ2-1 TRBV6-5 . TRBD2 CASSYSNSGGYNEQFF TGTGCCAGCAGTTACTCAAATAGCGGGGGTTACAATGAGCAGTTCTTC
TRBJ2-5 TRBV24-1 . TRBD1 CATGDRGETQYF TGTGCCACAGGGGACAGGGGTGAGACCCAGTACTTC
TRBJ2-2 TRBV3-1 . TRBD2 CASSHGGLGVGELFF TGTGCCAGCAGCCACGGGGGACTAGGAGTGGGGGAGCTGTTTTTT
TRBJ2-7 TRBV20-1 . . CSAREGVGWEDSSYEQYF TGCAGTGCTAGAGAGGGGGTCGGGTGGGAGGACAGCTCCTACGAGCAGTACTTC
TRBJ2-7 TRBV20-1 few . CSAPPRGYYEQYF TGCAGTGCGCCGCCGAGGGGATACTACGAGCAGTACTTC
TRBJ1-6 TRBV6-1 few . CATSLGTNSPLHF TGTGCCACCAGCTTGGGCACAAATTCACCCCTCCACTTT
TRBJ2-5 TRBV12-3/TRBV12-4 many TRBD1 CASSPRGQETQYF TGTGCCAGCAGCCCCAGGGGGCAGGAGACCCAGTACTTC
TRBJ1-1 TRBV4-1 . TRBD1 CASSREQGGTEAFF TGCGCCAGCAGCCGCGAACAGGGGGGAACTGAAGCTTTCTTT
TRBJ1-3 TRBV12-3/TRBV12-4 . TRBD1 CANGGDRDSGNTIYF TGTGCCAACGGGGGGGACAGAGACTCTGGAAACACCATATATTTT
TRBJ2-7 TRBV7-2 . . CASSFFHHPDNSYEQYF TGTGCCAGCAGCTTCTTCCATCACCCGGACAACTCCTACGAGCAGTACTTC
TRBJ2-3 TRBV6-5 few . CASNHRQEQYF TGTGCCAGCAACCACAGACAGGAGCAGTATTTT
TRBJ2-6 TRBV28 . . CASRRQAPYSGANVLTF TGTGCCAGCAGAAGACAGGCTCCCTACTCTGGGGCCAACGTCCTGACTTTC
TRBJ1-1 TRBV12-3/TRBV12-4 . . CASTLRQLSEAFF TGTGCCAGCACCCTTCGACAGCTCTCTGAAGCTTTCTTT
TRBJ2-1 TRBV25-1 few TRBD2 CASNLAGGMYNEQFF TGTGCCAGCAACTTAGCGGGGGGGATGTACAATGAGCAGTTCTTC
TRBJ1-5 TRBV4-1 . TRBD1 CATSTGSGQPQHF TGCGCCACTTCGACAGGGTCCGGTCAGCCCCAGCATTTT
TRBJ2-5 TRBV20-1 many . CSAPKRLGRLGETQYF TGCAGTGCCCCTAAGAGACTGGGACGGCTGGGAGAGACCCAGTACTTC
TRBJ2-1 TRBV6-6 . TRBD1 CASSYGRGTEQFF TGTGCCAGCAGTTACGGCAGGGGGACTGAGCAGTTCTTC
TRBJ2-1 TRBV10-2 few TRBD1 CASSSGTVYNYEQFF TGCGCCAGCAGTTCCGGGACAGTCTACAATTATGAGCAGTTCTTC
TRBJ2-2 TRBV20-1 few . CSAREMSTGELFF TGCAGTGCTAGAGAAATGAGCACCGGGGAGCTGTTTTTT
TRBJ2-7 TRBV5-5 . TRBD2 CASSLEAGVLYEQYF TGTGCCAGCAGCTTGGAAGCGGGGGTACTATACGAGCAGTACTTC
TRBJ2-7 TRBV10-3 . TRBD1 CAISERDRVRYEQYF TGTGCCATCAGTGAGCGTGACAGGGTAAGGTACGAGCAGTACTTC
TRBJ1-2 TRBV12-3/TRBV12-4 few . CASSPLGYGYTF TGTGCCAGCAGTCCACTGGGCTATGGCTACACCTTC
TRBJ2-7 TRBV20-1 few TRBD1 CSAFNDRDSSYEQYF TGCAGTGCGTTTAACGACCGGGACAGCTCCTACGAGCAGTACTTC
TRBJ2-7 TRBV29-1 . . CSATGHPYEQYF TGCAGCGCCACGGGACATCCCTACGAGCAGTACTTC
TRBJ2-5 TRBV28 . . CASSSAPTAQETQYF TGTGCCAGCAGTTCCGCCCCGACAGCCCAAGAGACCCAGTACTTC
TRBJ2-5 TRBV12-3/TRBV12-4 few . CASSLRGRESETQYF TGTGCCAGCAGTTTACGGGGCCGTGAATCGGAGACCCAGTACTTC
TRBJ2-1 TRBV4-2 . TRBD2 CASSRRGLAGGVSYNEQFF TGTGCCAGCAGCCGTCGGGGACTAGCGGGGGGGGTGTCCTACAATGAGCAGTTCTTC
TRBJ2-6 TRBV20-1 . . CSASWSSGANVLTF TGCAGTGCTAGCTGGAGCTCTGGGGCCAACGTCCTGACTTTC
TRBJ2-7 TRBV29-1 many TRBD1 CSDRRDRWDYEQYF TGCAGCGATCGAAGGGACAGGTGGGACTACGAGCAGTACTTC